The clone carrying this T cell receptor beta chain was counted many times. Antigen unknown. The data originate from a study of identical twins. Broader study findings: Excess sharing by twins proved weaker in beta out-of-frame sequences.

The junction had 3 bases not matched to a gene; V was cut back by 6 bases and J by 5 bases. CDR3 size: 12 residues. A universal primer site was incorporated via template switching, and the cDNA contained unique molecular identifiers. MiXCR, applied by TCRdb to the 5' RACE reads, yields one record per CDR3 protein. The data contain 550,000 to 700,000 distinct CDR3 sequences, over 8.5% of them singletons. The same data also contributed to another study, on yellow fever vaccine responses in identical twins.

This TCR derives from a woman between 18 and 30 years old in good health. The V call is TRBV12-3 or TRBV12-4, the J call TRBJ2-5; 7 bases are shared with TRBD2. The specimen sequenced was PBMCs. The CDR3 sequence is CASSPGGETQYF. CDR3 nucleotides: TGTGCCAGCAGCCCGGGAGGCGAGACCCAGTACTTC.